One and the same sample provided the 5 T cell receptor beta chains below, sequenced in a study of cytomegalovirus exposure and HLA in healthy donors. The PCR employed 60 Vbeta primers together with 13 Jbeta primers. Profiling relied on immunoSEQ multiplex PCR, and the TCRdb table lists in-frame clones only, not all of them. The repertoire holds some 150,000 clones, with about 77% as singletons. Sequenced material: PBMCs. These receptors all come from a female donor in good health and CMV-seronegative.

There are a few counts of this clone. CDR3 sequence: CASRDRGDNSPLHF. In DNA, the CDR3 is TGTGCCAGCAGAGACAGGGGTGACAATTCACCCCTCCACTTT. V usage is TRBV6-4 and J usage is TRBJ1-6; 8 bases map to TRBD1. After removal of 6 bases from V and 7 bases from J, the junction contained 5 bases not matched to a gene. CDR3 size: 14 residues. In germline, CDR1 is MRHNA, CDR2 SNTAGT.

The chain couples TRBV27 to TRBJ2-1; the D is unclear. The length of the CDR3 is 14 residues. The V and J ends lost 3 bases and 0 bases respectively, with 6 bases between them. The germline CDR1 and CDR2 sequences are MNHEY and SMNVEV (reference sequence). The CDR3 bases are TGTGCCAGCAGTTTTGACAACTCCTACAATGAGCAGTTCTTC. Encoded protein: CASSFDNSYNEQFF.

The DNA of the CDR3 is TGTGCCAGCAGTTGGACACCCACCAGGGAGACCCAGTACTTC. As protein: CASSWTPTRETQYF. The chain joins TRBV6-5 to TRBJ2-5, with D possibly being TRBD1 (5 bases). Germline CDR1 reads MNHEY; CDR2 reads SVGAGI. The CDR3 extends over 14 amino acids. V was trimmed by 4 bases and J by 5 bases, leaving 14 bases between them.

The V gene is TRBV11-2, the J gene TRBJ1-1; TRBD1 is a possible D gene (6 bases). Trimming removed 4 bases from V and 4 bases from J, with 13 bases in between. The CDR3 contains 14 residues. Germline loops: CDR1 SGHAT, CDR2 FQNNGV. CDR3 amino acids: CASSSRDISTEAFF. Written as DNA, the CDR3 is TGTGCCAGCAGCTCCCGGGACATCAGCACTGAAGCTTTCTTT.

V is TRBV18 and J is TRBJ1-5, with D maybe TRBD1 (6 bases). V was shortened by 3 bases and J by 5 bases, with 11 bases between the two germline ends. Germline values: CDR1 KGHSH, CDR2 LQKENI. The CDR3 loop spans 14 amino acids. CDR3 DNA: TGTGCCAGCTCACCCGGAGGGGGGGATCAGCCCCAGCATTTT. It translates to CASSPGGGDQPQHF.